This TCR beta chain emerged from a study of blood T cell repertoires in COVID-19. Across the whole study: The United States, Italy and Spain supplied acute and convalescent COVID-19 samples.

Data came from immunoSEQ multiplex PCR; TCRdb stores just in-frame clones and leaves some out. The profile shows about 270,000 clones, 91% of them singletons. Looked up from germline, CDR1 is SQVTM and CDR2 is ANQGSEA. V trimming: 8 bases; J trimming: 8 bases; junction bases outside the gene matches: 15. There are 15 residues in the CDR3. V gene TRBV29-1 combines with J gene TRBJ2-1; 10 positions match TRBD1. The sample was peripheral blood. This sequence originates from a person aged 18 to 35 with COVID-19, enrolled during active disease. CDR3 coding DNA: TGCAGCTCGGAAGCCGGGACAGGGGATTTGGATGAGCAGTTCTTC. Its translation: CSSEAGTGDLDEQFF.